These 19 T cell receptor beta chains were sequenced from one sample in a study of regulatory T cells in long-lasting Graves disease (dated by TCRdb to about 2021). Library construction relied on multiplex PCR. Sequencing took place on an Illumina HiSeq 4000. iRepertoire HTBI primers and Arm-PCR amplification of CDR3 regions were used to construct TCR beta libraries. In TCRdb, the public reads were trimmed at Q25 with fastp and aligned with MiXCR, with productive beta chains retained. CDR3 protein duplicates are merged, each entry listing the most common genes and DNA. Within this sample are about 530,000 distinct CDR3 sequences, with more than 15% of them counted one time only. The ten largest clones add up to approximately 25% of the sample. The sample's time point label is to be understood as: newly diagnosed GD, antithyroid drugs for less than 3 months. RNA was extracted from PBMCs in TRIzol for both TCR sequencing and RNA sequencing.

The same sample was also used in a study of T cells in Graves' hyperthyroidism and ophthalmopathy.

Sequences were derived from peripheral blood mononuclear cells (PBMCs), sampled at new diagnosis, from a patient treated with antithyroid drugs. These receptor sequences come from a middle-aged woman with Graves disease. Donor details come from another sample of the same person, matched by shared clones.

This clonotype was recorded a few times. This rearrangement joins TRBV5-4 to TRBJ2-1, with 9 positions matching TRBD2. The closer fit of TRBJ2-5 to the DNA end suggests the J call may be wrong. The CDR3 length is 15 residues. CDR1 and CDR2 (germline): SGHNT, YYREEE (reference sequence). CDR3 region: CASSLERGVQETQYF. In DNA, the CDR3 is TGTGCCAGCAGCTTAGAGCGGGGGGTACAAGAGACCCAGTACTTC.

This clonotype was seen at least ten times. CDR3 loop: CASRGSSLSLFF. The CDR3 DNA is TGTGCCAGCAGGGGGTCAAGTTTGAGCCTGTTTTTT. This chain uses TRBV2 with TRBJ1-4; D is unclear. The CDR3 runs to 12 residues. Germline V gene lookup returns CDR1 SNHLY and CDR2 FYNNEI. V lost 6 bases and J lost 14, with 16 bases in between.

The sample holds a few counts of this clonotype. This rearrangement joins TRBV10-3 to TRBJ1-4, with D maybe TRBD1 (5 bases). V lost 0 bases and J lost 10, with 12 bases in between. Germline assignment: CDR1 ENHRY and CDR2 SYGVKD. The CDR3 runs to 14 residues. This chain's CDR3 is CAISESSDGGKLFF. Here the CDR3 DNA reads TGTGCCATCAGTGAGTCGTCGGACGGGGGAAAACTGTTTTTT.

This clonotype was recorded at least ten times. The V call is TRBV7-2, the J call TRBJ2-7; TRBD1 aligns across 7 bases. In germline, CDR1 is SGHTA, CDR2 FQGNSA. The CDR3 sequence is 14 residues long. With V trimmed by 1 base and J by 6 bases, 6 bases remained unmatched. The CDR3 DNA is TGTGCCAGCAGCTTAGAGGGGGCAGAAAGCGAGCAGTACTTC. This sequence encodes CASSLEGAESEQYF.

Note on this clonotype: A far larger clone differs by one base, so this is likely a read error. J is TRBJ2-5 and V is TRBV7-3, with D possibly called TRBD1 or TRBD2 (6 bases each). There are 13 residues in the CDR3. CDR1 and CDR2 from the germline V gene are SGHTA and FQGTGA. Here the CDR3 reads CASSFGGQKTQYF. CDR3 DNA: TGTGCCAGCAGCTTCGGGGGCCAAAAGACCCAGTACTTC.

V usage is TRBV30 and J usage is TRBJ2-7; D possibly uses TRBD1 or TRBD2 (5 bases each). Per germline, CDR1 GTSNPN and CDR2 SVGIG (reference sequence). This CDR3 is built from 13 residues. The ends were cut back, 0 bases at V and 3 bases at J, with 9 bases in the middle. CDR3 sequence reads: CAWSVWGFYEQYF. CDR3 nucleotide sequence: TGTGCCTGGAGTGTATGGGGGTTCTACGAGCAGTACTTC. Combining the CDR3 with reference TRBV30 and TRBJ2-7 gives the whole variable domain SQTIHQWPATLVQPVGSPLSLECTVEGTSNPNLYWYRQAAGRGLQLLFYSVGIGQISSEVPQNLSASRPQDRQFILSSKKLLLSDSGFYLCAWSVWGFYEQYFGPGTRLTVT.

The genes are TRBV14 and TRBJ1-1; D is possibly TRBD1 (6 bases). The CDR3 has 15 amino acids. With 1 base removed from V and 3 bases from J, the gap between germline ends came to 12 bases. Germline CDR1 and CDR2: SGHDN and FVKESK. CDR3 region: CASSQGGALDTEAFF. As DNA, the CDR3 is TGTGCCAGCAGCCAAGGGGGGGCATTGGACACTGAAGCTTTCTTT.

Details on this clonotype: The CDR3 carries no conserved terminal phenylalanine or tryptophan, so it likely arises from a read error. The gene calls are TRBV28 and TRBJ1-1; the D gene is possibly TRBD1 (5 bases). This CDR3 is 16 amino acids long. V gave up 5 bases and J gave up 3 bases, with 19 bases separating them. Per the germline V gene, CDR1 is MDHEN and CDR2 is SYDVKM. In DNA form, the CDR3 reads TGTGCCAGCAGTCTCCAGGCGAGGGTGGGGGACACTGAAGCTTTCCTT. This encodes CASSLQARVGDTEAFL.

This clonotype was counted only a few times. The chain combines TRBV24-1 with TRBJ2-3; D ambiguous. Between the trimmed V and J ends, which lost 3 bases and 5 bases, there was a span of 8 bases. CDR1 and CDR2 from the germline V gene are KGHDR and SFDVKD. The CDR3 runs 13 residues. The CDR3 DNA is TGTGCCACCAGTGATGGGATACAAGATACGCAGTATTTT. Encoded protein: CATSDGIQDTQYF.

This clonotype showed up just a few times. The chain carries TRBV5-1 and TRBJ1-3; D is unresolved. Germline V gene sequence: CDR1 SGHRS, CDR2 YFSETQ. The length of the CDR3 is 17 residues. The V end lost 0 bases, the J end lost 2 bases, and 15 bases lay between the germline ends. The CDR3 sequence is CASSLAGRRVAGNTIYF. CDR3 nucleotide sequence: TGCGCCAGCAGCTTGGCCGGGCGGCGAGTGGCTGGAAACACCATATATTTT.

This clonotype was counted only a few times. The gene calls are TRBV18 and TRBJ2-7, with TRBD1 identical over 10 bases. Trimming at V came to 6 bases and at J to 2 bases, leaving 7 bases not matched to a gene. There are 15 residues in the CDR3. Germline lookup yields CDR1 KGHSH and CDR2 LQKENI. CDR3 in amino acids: CASSPSGQGTYEQYF. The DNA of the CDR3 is TGTGCCAGCTCGCCGTCGGGACAGGGGACCTACGAGCAGTACTTC.

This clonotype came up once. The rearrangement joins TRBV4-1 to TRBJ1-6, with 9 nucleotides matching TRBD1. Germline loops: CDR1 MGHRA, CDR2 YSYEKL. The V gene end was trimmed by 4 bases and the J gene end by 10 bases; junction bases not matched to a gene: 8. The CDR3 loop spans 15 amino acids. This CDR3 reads CASSPGQGGRSPLHF. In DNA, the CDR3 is TGCGCCAGCAGCCCGGGACAGGGCGGCCGGTCACCCCTCCACTTT.

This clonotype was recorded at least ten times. Here the CDR3 reads CASSAPGLAWAQYF. The DNA of the CDR3 is TGTGCCAGCAGTGCACCGGGACTAGCTTGGGCCCAGTACTTC. V gene TRBV12-3 or TRBV12-4 combines with J gene TRBJ2-5, with 9 positions matching TRBD2. V was pared by 5 bases and J by 9 bases, with 10 bases of the junction left unmatched. This CDR3 spans 14 amino acids.

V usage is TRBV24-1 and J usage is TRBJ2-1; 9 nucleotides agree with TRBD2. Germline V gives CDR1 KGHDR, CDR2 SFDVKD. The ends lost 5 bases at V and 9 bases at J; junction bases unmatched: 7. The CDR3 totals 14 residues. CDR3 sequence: CATSGERGAREQFF. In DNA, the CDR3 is TGTGCCACCAGTGGGGAGCGGGGGGCCCGTGAGCAGTTCTTC.

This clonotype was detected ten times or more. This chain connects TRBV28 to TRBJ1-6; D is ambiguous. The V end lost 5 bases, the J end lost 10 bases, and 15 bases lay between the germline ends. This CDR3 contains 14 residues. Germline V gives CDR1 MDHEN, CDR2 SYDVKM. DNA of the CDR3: TGTGCCAGCAGTCCCGTTGACCTGGGGTCACCCCTCCACTTT. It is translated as CASSPVDLGSPLHF.

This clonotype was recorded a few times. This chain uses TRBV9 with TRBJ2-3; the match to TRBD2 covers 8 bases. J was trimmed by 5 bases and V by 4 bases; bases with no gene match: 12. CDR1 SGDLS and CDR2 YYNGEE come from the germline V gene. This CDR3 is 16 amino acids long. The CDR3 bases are TGTGCCAGCAGCCCCAGGACTAACAGCGGGGGAGATACGCAGTATTTT. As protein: CASSPRTNSGGDTQYF.

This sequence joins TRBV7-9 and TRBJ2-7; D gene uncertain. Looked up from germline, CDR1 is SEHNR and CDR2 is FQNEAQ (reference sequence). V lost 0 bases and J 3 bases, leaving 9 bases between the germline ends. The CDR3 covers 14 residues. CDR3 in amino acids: CASSLAPTFYEQYF. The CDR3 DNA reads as TGTGCCAGCAGCTTAGCGCCGACTTTCTACGAGCAGTACTTC. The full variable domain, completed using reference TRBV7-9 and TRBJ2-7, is DTGVSQNPRHKITKRGQNVTFRCDPISEHNRLYWYRQTLGQGPEFLTYFQNEAQLEKSRLLSDRFSAERPKGSFSTLEIQRTEQGDSAMYLCASSLAPTFYEQYFGPGTRLTVT.

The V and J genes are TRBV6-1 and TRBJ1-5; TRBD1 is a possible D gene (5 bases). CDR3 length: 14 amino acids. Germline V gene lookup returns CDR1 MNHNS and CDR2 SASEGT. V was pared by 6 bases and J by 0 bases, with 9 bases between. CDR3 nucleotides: TGTGCCAGCAGGGAACAGGATAGCAATCAGCCCCAGCATTTT. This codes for CASREQDSNQPQHF.

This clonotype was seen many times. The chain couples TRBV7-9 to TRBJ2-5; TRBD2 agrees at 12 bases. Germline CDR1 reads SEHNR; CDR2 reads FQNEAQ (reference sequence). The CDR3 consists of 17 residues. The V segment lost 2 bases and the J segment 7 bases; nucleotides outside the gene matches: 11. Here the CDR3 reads CASSLPQLAGGVGTQYF. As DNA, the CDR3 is TGTGCCAGCAGCTTACCTCAACTAGCGGGGGGTGTAGGGACCCAGTACTTC.